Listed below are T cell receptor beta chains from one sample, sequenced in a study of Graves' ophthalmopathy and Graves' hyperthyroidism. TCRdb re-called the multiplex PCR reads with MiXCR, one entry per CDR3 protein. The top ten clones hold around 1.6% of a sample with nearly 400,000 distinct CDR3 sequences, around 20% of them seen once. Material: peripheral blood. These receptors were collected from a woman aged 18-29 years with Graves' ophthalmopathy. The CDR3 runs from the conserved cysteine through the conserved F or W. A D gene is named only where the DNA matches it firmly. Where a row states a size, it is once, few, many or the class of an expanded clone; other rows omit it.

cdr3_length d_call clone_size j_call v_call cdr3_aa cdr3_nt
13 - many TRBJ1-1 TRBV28 CASRSRVNTEAFF TGTGCCAGCAGGTCCCGGGTGAACACTGAAGCTTTCTTT
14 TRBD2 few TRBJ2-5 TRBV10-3 CAISSSGRGETQYF TGTGCCATCAGTAGTAGCGGGAGAGGGGAGACCCAGTACTTC
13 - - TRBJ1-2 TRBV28 CASSLRFNYGYTF TGTGCCAGCAGTTTGCGGTTTAATTATGGCTACACCTTC
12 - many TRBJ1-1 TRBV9 CASSEGPGEAFF TGTGCCAGCAGCGAGGGCCCGGGTGAAGCTTTCTTT
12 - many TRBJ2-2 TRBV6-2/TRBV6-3 CASNQGTGELFF TGTGCCAGCAACCAGGGGACCGGGGAGCTGTTTTTT
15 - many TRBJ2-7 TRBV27 CASSPRDGPSYEQYF TGTGCCAGCAGTCCGAGGGACGGTCCCTCCTACGAGCAGTACTTC
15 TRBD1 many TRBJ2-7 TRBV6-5 CASSYSRDRVYEQYF TGTGCCAGCAGTTACTCGAGGGACAGGGTCTACGAGCAGTACTTC
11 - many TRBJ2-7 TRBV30 CAWSWGGEQYF TGTGCCTGGAGTTGGGGAGGCGAGCAGTACTTC
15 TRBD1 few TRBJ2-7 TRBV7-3 CASSVTGEDSYEQYF TGTGCCAGCAGCGTTACAGGGGAAGACTCCTACGAGCAGTACTTC
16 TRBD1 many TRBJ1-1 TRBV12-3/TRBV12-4 CASSLDPTGVIPEAFF TGTGCCAGCAGTTTAGACCCGACAGGGGTGATCCCTGAAGCTTTCTTT
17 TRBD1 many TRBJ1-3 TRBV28 CASASTDRFYSGNTIYF TGTGCCAGCGCGTCTACGGACAGGTTTTACTCTGGAAACACCATATATTTT
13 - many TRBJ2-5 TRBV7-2 CASSSGRPETQYF TGTGCCAGCAGCTCCGGACGGCCAGAGACCCAGTACTTC
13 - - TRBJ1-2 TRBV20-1 CSAAFSTLEGYTF TGCAGTGCTGCATTCTCGACCTTGGAGGGCTACACCTTC
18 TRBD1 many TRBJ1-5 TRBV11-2 CASSLGDRVSFMGQPQHF TGTGCCAGCAGCTTAGGGGACAGGGTCTCATTCATGGGTCAGCCCCAGCATTTT
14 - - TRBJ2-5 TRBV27 CASSPRTDQETQYF TGTGCCAGCAGTCCCCGGACGGACCAAGAGACCCAGTACTTC
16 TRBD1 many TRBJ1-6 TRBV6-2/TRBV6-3 CASSYADRGSDSPLHF TGTGCCAGCAGTTACGCGGACAGGGGTTCCGATTCACCCCTCCACTTT
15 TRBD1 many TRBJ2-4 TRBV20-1 CSASRPTGAKNIQYF TGCAGTGCTAGTCGCCCGACAGGGGCCAAAAACATTCAGTACTTC
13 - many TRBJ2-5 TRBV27 CASSLFPQETQYF TGTGCCAGCAGTTTATTCCCGCAAGAGACCCAGTACTTC
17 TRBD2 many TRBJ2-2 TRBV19 CASNPGTSGRRSGELFF TGTGCCAGTAACCCCGGGACTAGCGGGAGACGGTCCGGGGAGCTGTTTTTT
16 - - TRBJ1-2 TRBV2 CASSAREFPVNYGYTF TGTGCCAGCAGTGCTCGGGAGTTTCCAGTTAACTATGGCTACACCTTC
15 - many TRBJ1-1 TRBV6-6 CASSTKRGVNTEAFF TGTGCCAGCAGTACCAAAAGGGGGGTGAACACTGAAGCTTTCTTT
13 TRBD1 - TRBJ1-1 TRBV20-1 CSVQRTGGTEAFF TGCAGTGTCCAAAGGACAGGGGGCACTGAAGCTTTCTTT
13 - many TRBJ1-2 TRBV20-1 CSAFLQIYYGYTF TGCAGTGCCTTTCTACAGATCTACTATGGCTACACCTTC
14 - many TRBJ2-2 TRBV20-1 CSAKPEGNTGELFF TGCAGTGCTAAGCCGGAGGGGAACACCGGGGAGCTGTTTTTT
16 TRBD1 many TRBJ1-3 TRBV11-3 CASSSVGQGPRDTIYF TGTGCCAGCAGCTCTGTCGGACAGGGCCCTAGGGACACCATATATTTT
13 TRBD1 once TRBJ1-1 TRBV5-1 CASSSGQGSEAFF TGCGCCAGCAGCTCGGGACAGGGCTCTGAAGCTTTCTTT
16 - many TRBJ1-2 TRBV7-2 CASSLRPAGDEYGYTF TGTGCCAGCAGCTTACGCCCCGCGGGCGACGAATATGGCTACACCTTC